This record looks at one TCR beta chain sequence and its context. Antigen: not known. The junction differs from germline at one of its ends, possibly a read error. These data originate in a study of tumor and adjacent non-tumor tissue in lung cancer. Three rounds of nested PCR, following a modified ARM-PCR protocol, produced the TCRbeta library. MiXCR was run by TCRdb on the multiplex PCR reads, yielding one entry per CDR3 protein. The sample consists of fewer than 130,000 distinct CDR3 sequences, over 70% of them appearing once. The study's findings and limits: Patients with more diverse tumor TCRs had worse survival. In normal lung, the top 100 clones were significantly more dominant than in tumor.

This sample's RNA came from whole unsorted tissue. The CDR3 has 13 residues. Germline CDR1 reads SGHDN; CDR2 reads FVKESK. Sequences were obtained from lung tumor tissue. This clonotype was sampled from a man aged 70-80 years with non-small cell lung cancer. The chain employs TRBV14 and TRBJ2-3, with D possibly matching TRBD2 (5 bases). CDR3 in DNA: TGTGCCAGCAGCCTGGGAGAAGAAGATACTCAGTATTTT. Its translation is CASSLGEEDTQYF.